The present entry profiles one T cell receptor beta chain with its context. At one boundary the junction diverges from the germline segment, which might be a read error. This sample is part of a study of cytomegalovirus exposure and HLA in healthy donors. The CDR3 is made up of 10 amino acids. Per germline, CDR1 LNHDA and CDR2 SQIVND (reference sequence). Only in-frame clones appear in the TCRdb table, and some are missing; sequencing was by immunoSEQ multiplex PCR. The sample includes about 160,000 clones, 96% of them seen just once. This chain uses TRBV19 with TRBJ1-1; 9 bases are a match to TRBD1. The origin of this receptor is a woman in her late teens or twenties in good health and CMV-seronegative. Specimen: PBMCs. CDR3 sequence (DNA): TGTGCCAGTAAGGGACAGGGTCAAACCTTT. It is translated as CASKGQGQTF.